This T cell receptor (beta chain) was recorded in a study of OX40 agonist ivuxolimab in advanced cancers. Study-level results: Antigen specificity remained undetermined for the expanded peripheral T cells.

The table came from immunoSEQ multiplex PCR; TCRdb's copy has only in-frame clones and leaves some out. The sample lists about 93,000 clones, about 90% seen once, with roughly 0.5% in the top ten. Remarks on this clone: Its antigen is still unknown.

V was clipped by 7 bases and J by 1 base, with 8 bases between them. The CDR3 loop spans 14 amino acids. Germline V gene sequence: CDR1 MNHEY, CDR2 SMNVEV (reference sequence). The sequences come from CD4+ or CD8+ T cells sorted from blood, collected in a trial of the OX40 agonist ivuxolimab. This TCR was recovered from an adult with an advanced solid tumor such as melanoma, head and neck, liver or kidney cancer. The rearrangement links TRBV27 to TRBJ1-6; D is possibly TRBD1 (5 bases). CDR3 nucleotides: TGTGCCAGCATGGGGCAGTCCTATAATTCACCCCTCCACTTT. It translates to CASMGQSYNSPLHF.